These 8 T cell receptor beta chains came from one sample sequenced in a study of Graves' ophthalmopathy and Graves' hyperthyroidism. CDR3 regions of TCR beta were amplified from RNA transcripts. Following a first-round RT-PCR that used HTBI primers, a second-round multiplex PCR was carried out. TCRdb redid the calling of the multiplex PCR reads with MiXCR, one entry per CDR3 protein. The data contain over a million distinct CDR3 sequences, 36% of them singletons. Sequencing was performed on peripheral blood or thyroid tissue (not recorded which). Receptors were obtained from an adult man with Graves' hyperthyroidism.

The rearrangement joins TRBV25-1 to TRBJ1-1; no reliable D call. The germline V gene encodes CDR1 MGHDK and CDR2 SYGVNS. This CDR3 comprises 11 residues. The V gene lost 1 base and the J gene lost 8 bases, with 5 bases spanning the gap. The CDR3 loop is CASSEFPEAFF. For the CDR3, the DNA is TGTGCCAGCAGTGAATTCCCGGAAGCTTTCTTT. Looking up the rest from reference TRBV25-1 and TRBJ1-1 gives the full variable domain: EADIYQTPRYLVIGTGKKITLECSQTMGHDKMYWYQQDPGMELHLIHYSYGVNSTEKGDLSSESTVSRIRTEHFPLTLESARPSHTSQYLCASSEFPEAFFGQGTRLTVV.

The chain couples TRBV10-3 to TRBJ2-5; D possibly corresponds to TRBD2 (7 bases). The V gene lost 0 bases and the J gene lost 1 base, with 18 bases spanning the gap. The CDR3 runs to 18 residues. Germline V gives CDR1 ENHRY, CDR2 SYGVKD. CDR3 nucleotide sequence: TGTGCCATCAGTGAGTCGATTCGGGGGGCTCCTACCCAAGAGACCCAGTACTTC. Protein sequence: CAISESIRGAPTQETQYF.

This clonotype was observed many times. The chain joins TRBV6-1 to TRBJ1-2; the D gene is possibly TRBD1 (5 bases). This CDR3 has 15 residues. Germline V gene sequence: CDR1 MNHNS, CDR2 SASEGT. V was shortened by 1 base and J by 0 bases, with 9 bases between the two germline ends. The CDR3 spells CASSEGQRANYGYTF. Written as DNA, the CDR3 is TGTGCCAGCAGTGAAGGACAGAGAGCTAACTATGGCTACACCTTC.

Worth noting for this clonotype: A much larger clone lies one base from this, so it may be a read error. The genes are TRBV10-3 and TRBJ1-1; 9 bases fit TRBD1. The CDR3 consists of 13 residues. Germline V gene sequence: CDR1 ENHRY, CDR2 SYGVKD. The CDR3, as DNA: TGTGCCATCAGTGGCGGACAGGGGCAAGATGCCCTATTT. Translated, it gives CAISGGQGQDALF.

V is TRBV10-3 and J is TRBJ2-7, with a possible D match to TRBD1 (5 bases). The germline CDR1 and CDR2 sequences are ENHRY and SYGVKD. The CDR3 covers 13 residues. The V and J ends lost 2 bases and 3 bases respectively, with 8 bases between them. The CDR3: CAISEGQIYEQYF. DNA of the CDR3: TGTGCCATCAGTGAGGGACAAATCTACGAGCAGTACTTC.

This clonotype was observed at least ten times. The chain uses TRBV10-3 and TRBJ1-3; the D gene is possibly TRBD1 (5 bases). This CDR3 contains 15 residues. Germline V gene data show CDR1 as ENHRY and CDR2 as SYGVKD. V was shortened by 6 bases and J by 2 bases, with 14 bases between the two germline ends. The CDR3 bases are TGTGCCATCAGCGAACGGGGGATTACTGGAAACACCATATATTTT. It encodes CAISERGITGNTIYF.

Remarks on this clonotype: It is unclear where the CDR3 begins or ends on the DNA, so no DNA is shown, and the CDR3 is as TCRdb lists it. The chain is built from TRBV20-1 and TRBJ2-2; TRBD1 is the table's D call and was not checked against the DNA. Germline assignment: CDR1 DFQATT and CDR2 SNEGSKA (reference sequence). Including both end residues, the CDR3 is 15 amino acids long. CDR3: CSARRQGNRPGSCFF.

This clonotype was counted ten times or more. The chain has TRBV12-3 or TRBV12-4 and TRBJ1-1, with D maybe TRBD1 (6 bases). The CDR3 consists of 14 residues. V lost 3 bases and J lost 5, with 13 bases in between. The CDR3 DNA follows: TGTGCCAGCAGTTTTGGGACACCAGTAACTGAAGCTTTCTTT. Protein product: CASSFGTPVTEAFF.